The present T cell receptor beta chain was sequenced within a study of somatic mutations in cytotoxic T cells in rheumatoid arthritis. Original handling: Matches were rare between published virus-specific TCRB sequences and patient CD8+ clones exceeding 1%. Some clones are missing from TCRdb's copy, which holds only in-frame ones; the method was immunoSEQ multiplex PCR. The V and J calls and clone size were taken over from that table, and D and trimming were inferred from the DNA. The sample shows 15,000 to 20,000 clones, approximately 82% of them seen only once. Magnetic beads with positive selection isolated CD4+ and CD8+ fractions, whose purity was verified by flow cytometry. The CDR3 runs to 13 residues. Trimming removed 7 bases from V and 3 bases from J, with 13 bases in between. Germline loops: CDR1 LNHDA, CDR2 SQIVND (reference sequence).

The chain couples TRBV19 to TRBJ2-7; tentative D call: TRBD2 (5 bases). The sequence was obtained from an adult with rheumatoid arthritis. The sequenced material came from CD8+ T cells sorted from blood. The CDR3 loop is CASKLSGDYEQYF. CDR3 coding DNA: TGTGCCAGTAAGTTGAGCGGTGACTACGAGCAGTACTTC.